This TCR beta chain was found in a study of T-cell reconstitution after alpha-beta-depleted transplantation in children. A TCRbeta library incorporating unique molecular identifiers was prepared. Via MiXCR, TCRdb re-called the PCR reads, giving one row per CDR3 protein. In the table there are about 980,000 distinct CDR3 sequences, about 31% of which are singletons. Study results and caveats: Newly generated T cells supplied most T-cell counts and diversity one year post-transplant. From surviving recipient T cells and thymic progenitors came the high day-60 TCRbeta diversity observed in some patients.

The CDR3 runs 14 residues. The germline V gene encodes CDR1 MDHEN and CDR2 SYDVKM. Trimming removed 7 bases at V and 6 bases at J, with 19 bases between. For this clonotype: Its specificity is unknown.

Source: PBMCs, mostly from graft donor cells, taken 360 days after TCRalphabeta/CD19-depleted stem cell transplant. The TCR sequence derives from a boy in the first two years of life who had a stem cell transplant for SCID, so the T cells may come from the graft donor. The V gene is TRBV28, the J gene TRBJ2-7, with D possibly TRBD2 on 5 matching bases. CDR3 protein: CASKIGGLKGEQYF. In DNA, the CDR3 is TGTGCCAGCAAGATAGGTGGACTGAAGGGCGAGCAGTACTTC.